One sample yielded the 18 T cell receptor beta chains listed below, sequenced in a study of cytomegalovirus exposure and HLA in healthy donors. 60 Vbeta and 13 Jbeta primers were used in PCR. The table came from immunoSEQ multiplex PCR; TCRdb's copy has only in-frame clones and leaves some out. The table has 150,000 to 200,000 clones, more than 75% seen once. The sequencing input was PBMCs. These receptors originate from a woman aged 45-60 years in good health and CMV-seronegative.

The rearrangement uses TRBV6-5 and TRBJ1-2; 7 bases fit TRBD1. The CDR3 totals 15 residues. The germline V gene has CDR1 MNHEY and CDR2 SVGAGI. Losses at the gene ends were 0 bases for V and 7 bases for J; bases not matched to a gene: 8. The CDR3, as DNA: TGTGCCAGCAGTTACTCAACCGGGACAGCCTCTGGCTACACCTTC. Translation gives CASSYSTGTASGYTF.

The chain uses TRBV2 and TRBJ1-3; 7 bases fit TRBD1. The junction had 16 bases not matched to a gene; V was cut back by 2 bases and J by 3 bases. Germline V CDR1 and CDR2: SNHLY, FYNNEI. The length of the CDR3 is 19 residues. CDR3 sequence: CASSERRTTGIKIGNTIYF. CDR3 coding DNA: TGTGCCAGCAGTGAACGGAGGACGACAGGGATAAAAATTGGAAACACCATATATTTT.

V usage is TRBV29-1 and J usage is TRBJ1-2, with 7 bases matching TRBD1. Unmatched junction bases numbered 18, after V lost 6 bases and J lost 8 bases. Per germline, CDR1 SQVTM and CDR2 ANQGSEA. The CDR3 covers 15 residues. This CDR3 is CSVQQGSSAGLGYTF. In DNA, the CDR3 is TGCAGCGTCCAACAGGGGTCCTCTGCAGGTCTCGGCTACACCTTC.

This clone was detected once. The CDR3 DNA follows: TGTGCCAGCAGCCTGGACCAGGGTGACACTGAAGCTTTCTTT. It translates to CASSLDQGDTEAFF. The V and J genes are TRBV7-3 and TRBJ1-1; maybe TRBD1 (5 bases). V was cut by 5 bases and J by 3 bases, with 13 bases left in between. The CDR3 has 14 residues. Looked up from germline, CDR1 is SGHTA and CDR2 is FQGTGA.

The chain has TRBV14 and TRBJ2-5, with 9 bases identical to TRBD1. This CDR3 is 18 amino acids long. CDR1 SGHDN and CDR2 FVKESK come from the germline V gene. Trimming cost V 1 base and J 1 base; bases outside gene matches: 10. In nucleotides, the CDR3 is TGTGCCAGCAGCCAAGGGGACCGGGACAGGGTAGTCCAAGAGACCCAGTACTTC. Translating gives CASSQGDRDRVVQETQYF.

The V and J genes are TRBV20-1 and TRBJ2-3; D not certain. V was cut by 5 bases and J by 6 bases, with 9 bases left in between. The germline V gene has CDR1 DFQATT and CDR2 SNEGSKA (reference sequence). The CDR3 runs to 11 residues. This CDR3 reads CSALSLDTQYF. CDR3 DNA sequence: TGCAGTGCTCTCTCTTTGGATACGCAGTATTTT.

J is TRBJ2-2 and V is TRBV4-1, with D perhaps TRBD2 (5 bases). Between the trimmed V and J ends, which lost 4 bases and 6 bases, there was a span of 18 bases. Germline V lookup: CDR1 MGHRA, CDR2 YSYEKL. This CDR3 is 16 amino acids long. Here the CDR3 DNA reads TGCGCCAGCAGCCCCCCGGGCGGAGGAACGGCCGGGGAGCTGTTTTTT. Translated, it gives CASSPPGGGTAGELFF.

The chain joins TRBV10-3 to TRBJ2-7; D might be TRBD2 (5 bases). The germline V gene encodes CDR1 ENHRY and CDR2 SYGVKD. V was cut by 5 bases and J by 4 bases, with 9 bases left in between. The CDR3 extends over 12 amino acids. As DNA, the CDR3 is TGTGCCATCAGTCCCCGGGGTTACGAGCAGTACTTC. This gives the protein CAISPRGYEQYF.

J is TRBJ2-1 and V is TRBV6-5, with TRBD2 matching 7 bases. The CDR3 consists of 12 residues. The V segment lost 7 bases and the J segment 9 bases; nucleotides outside the gene matches: 6. Looked up from germline, CDR1 is MNHEY and CDR2 is SVGAGI. The CDR3 reads CASTGGRGEQFF. CDR3 sequence (DNA): TGTGCCAGCACGGGCGGGAGAGGTGAGCAGTTCTTC.

This rearrangement joins TRBV9 to TRBJ2-6, with 7 bases matching TRBD1. CDR3 length: 18 amino acids. Germline trimming cut 1 base from V and 0 bases from J; bases unmatched to any gene: 7. Per the germline V gene, CDR1 is SGDLS and CDR2 is YYNGEE. CDR3 residues: CASSVNKGATSGANVLTF. The CDR3 region has the DNA TGTGCCAGCAGCGTAAATAAGGGGGCGACCTCTGGGGCCAACGTCCTGACTTTC. The full variable domain, completed using reference TRBV9 and TRBJ2-6, is DSGVTQTPKHLITATGQRVTLRCSPRSGDLSVYWYQQSLDQGLQFLIQYYNGEERAKGNILERFSAQQFPDLHSELNLSSLELGDSALYFCASSVNKGATSGANVLTFGAGSRLTVL.

The CDR3 sequence is CASSLGQPSNEQFF. CDR3 DNA: TGTGCCAGCAGCTTAGGGCAGCCCTCCAATGAGCAGTTCTTC. V gene TRBV7-3 combines with J gene TRBJ2-1; D gene uncertain. Germline V gene sequence: CDR1 SGHTA, CDR2 FQGTGA. This CDR3 has 14 residues. The V end lost 2 bases, the J end lost 6 bases, and 11 bases lay between the germline ends.

This chain joins TRBV7-2 and TRBJ1-3; D is undetermined. The germline CDR1 and CDR2 sequences are SGHTA and FQGNSA. V shed 0 bases and J shed 4 bases, with 13 bases lying between them. The CDR3 has 16 amino acids. For the CDR3, the DNA is TGTGCCAGCAGCTTAGCGCTCCCGGGTTCCGGAAACACCATATATTTT. It specifies CASSLALPGSGNTIYF.

The rearrangement uses TRBV18 and TRBJ2-4, with 7 nucleotides matching TRBD1. In germline, CDR1 is KGHSH, CDR2 LQKENI. The junction had 12 bases not matched to a gene; V was cut back by 3 bases and J by 4 bases. The CDR3 contains 17 residues. In DNA, the CDR3 is TGTGCCAGCTCACCCCTCGTGACAGGGACACCGAAAAACATTCAGTACTTC. This translates into CASSPLVTGTPKNIQYF.

The V gene is TRBV11-1, the J gene TRBJ1-4, with 9 bases fitting TRBD1. CDR1 and CDR2 from the germline V gene are SGHAT and FQDESV (reference sequence). This CDR3 region has 14 residues. J lost 8 bases, V lost 4 bases, and 5 bases had no gene match. The CDR3: CASSSGQGNEKLFF. The CDR3 nucleotides read TGTGCCAGCAGCTCGGGACAGGGTAACGAAAAACTGTTTTTT.

The rearrangement joins TRBV27 to TRBJ2-7; TRBD1 is a possible D gene (5 bases). Per germline, CDR1 MNHEY and CDR2 SMNVEV (reference sequence). Trimming left V 4 bases short and J 1 base short, with 11 bases between. The CDR3 consists of 14 residues. The CDR3 nucleotides are TGTGCCAGCAGTTATAAGGGGCCATCCTACGAGCAGTACTTC. Amino acid sequence: CASSYKGPSYEQYF.

The genes are TRBV7-9 and TRBJ1-4; D ambiguous. V lost 5 bases and J lost 8, with 18 bases in between. Germline V gene sequence: CDR1 SEHNR, CDR2 FQNEAQ (reference sequence). The CDR3 runs 15 residues. The CDR3 here is CASSRRSEADEKLFF. The CDR3 nucleotides are TGTGCCAGCAGCCGCCGGTCCGAGGCAGACGAAAAACTGTTTTTT.

A word on this clone: One end of the junction fails to match germline, which may point to a read error. The chain is built from TRBV5-6 and TRBJ2-5, with 7 bases aligning to TRBD1. Germline V lookup: CDR1 SGHDT, CDR2 YYEEEE. This CDR3 has 16 amino acids. CDR3 amino acids: CASSLDKGARQEAQYF. In DNA, the CDR3 is TGTGCCAGCAGCTTGGATAAGGGGGCGAGGCAAGAGGCCCAGTACTTC.

The CDR3 protein is CASTRTENFNYGYTF. The CDR3 DNA reads TGTGCCAGTACCCGGACAGAGAATTTTAACTATGGCTACACCTTC. This sequence joins TRBV19 and TRBJ1-2, with D possibly TRBD1 on 6 matching bases. Germline values: CDR1 LNHDA, CDR2 SQIVND (reference sequence). The CDR3 has 15 amino acids. Trimming left V 7 bases short and J 1 base short, with 16 bases between.